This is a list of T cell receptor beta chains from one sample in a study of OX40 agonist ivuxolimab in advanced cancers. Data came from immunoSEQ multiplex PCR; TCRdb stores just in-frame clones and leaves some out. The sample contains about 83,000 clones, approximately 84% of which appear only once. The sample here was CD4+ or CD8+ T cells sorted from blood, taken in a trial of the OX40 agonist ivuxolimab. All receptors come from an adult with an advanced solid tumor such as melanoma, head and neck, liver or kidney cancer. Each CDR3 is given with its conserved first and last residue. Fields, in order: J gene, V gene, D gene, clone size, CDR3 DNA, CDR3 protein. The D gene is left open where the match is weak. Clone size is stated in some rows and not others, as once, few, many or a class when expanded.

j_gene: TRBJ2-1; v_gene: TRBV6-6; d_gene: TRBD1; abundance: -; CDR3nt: TGTGCCAGCAGTGCGGGACAGGGTAGGGAGCAGTTCTTC; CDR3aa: CASSAGQGREQFF
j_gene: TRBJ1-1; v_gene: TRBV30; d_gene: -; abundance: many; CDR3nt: TGTGCCTGGAGTGGTGTTAGCAGGGTTGTTGAAGCTTTCTTT; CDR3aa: CAWSGVSRVVEAFF
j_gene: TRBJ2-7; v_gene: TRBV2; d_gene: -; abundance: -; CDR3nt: TGTGCCAGCAGTCGGGACAACGGACGGTACTTC; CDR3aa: CASSRDNGRYF
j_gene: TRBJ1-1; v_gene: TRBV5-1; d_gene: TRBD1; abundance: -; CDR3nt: TGCGCCAGCAGCGAACAGGGGGAGTGGTCTTACGCTGAAGCTTTCTTT; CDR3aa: CASSEQGEWSYAEAFF
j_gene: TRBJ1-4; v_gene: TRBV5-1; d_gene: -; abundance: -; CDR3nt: TGCGCCAGCAGCTTGGAACGGGGGAGGGGTGAAAAACTGTTTTTT; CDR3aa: CASSLERGRGEKLFF
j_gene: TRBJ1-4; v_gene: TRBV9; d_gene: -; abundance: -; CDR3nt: TGTGCCAGCAGCGTTGGGACCGCAACTAATGAAAAACTGTTTTTT; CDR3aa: CASSVGTATNEKLFF
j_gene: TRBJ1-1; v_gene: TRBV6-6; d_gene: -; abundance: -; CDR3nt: TGTGCCAGCAGTTTGACGGGGGCTGAAGCTTTCTTT; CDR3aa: CASSLTGAEAFF
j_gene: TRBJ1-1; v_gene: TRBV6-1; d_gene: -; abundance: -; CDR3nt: TGTGCCAGCATTAAGGAGGGAAAAGCTTTCTTT; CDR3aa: CASIKEGKAFF
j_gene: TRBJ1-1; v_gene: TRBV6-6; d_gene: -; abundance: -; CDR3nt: TGTGCCAGCAGTTACCAGGTGAACACTGAAGCTTTCTTT; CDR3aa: CASSYQVNTEAFF
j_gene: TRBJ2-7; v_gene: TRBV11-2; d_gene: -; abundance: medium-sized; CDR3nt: TGTGCCAGCAGCTTCGTGGACTCCTCCTACGAGCAGTACTTC; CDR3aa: CASSFVDSSYEQYF
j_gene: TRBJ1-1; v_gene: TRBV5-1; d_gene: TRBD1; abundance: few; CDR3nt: TGCGCCAGCAGCAGATACCGGGACAGGAGGAACACTGAAGCTTTCTTT; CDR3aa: CASSRYRDRRNTEAFF
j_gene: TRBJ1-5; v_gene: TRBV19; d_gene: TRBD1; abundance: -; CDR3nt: TGTGCCAGTAGTGGGACAGCTAGGCAGCCCCAGCATTTT; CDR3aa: CASSGTARQPQHF
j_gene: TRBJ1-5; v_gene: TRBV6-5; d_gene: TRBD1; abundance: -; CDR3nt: TGTGCCAGCAGTTGGGACAGGGATCAGCCCCAGCATTTT; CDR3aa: CASSWDRDQPQHF
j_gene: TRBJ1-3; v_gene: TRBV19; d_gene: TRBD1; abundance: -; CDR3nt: TGTGCCAGTACGGACAGGGGTAAAAGCTCTGGAAACACCATATATTTT; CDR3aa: CASTDRGKSSGNTIYF
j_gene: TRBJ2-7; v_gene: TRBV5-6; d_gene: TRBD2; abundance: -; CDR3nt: TGTGCCAGCAGCCGTTTAGAGGGAGGGTCCTACGAGCAGTACTTC; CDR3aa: CASSRLEGGSYEQYF
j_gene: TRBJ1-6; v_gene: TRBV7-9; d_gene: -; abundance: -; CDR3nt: TGTGCCAGCAGCTTTAATAATTCACCCCTCCACTTT; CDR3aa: CASSFNNSPLHF
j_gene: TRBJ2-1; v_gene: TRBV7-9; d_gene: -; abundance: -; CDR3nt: TGTGCCAGCAGTCCCTTCAGGGGACGGTTGGTCAATGAGCAGTTCTTC; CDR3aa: CASSPFRGRLVNEQFF
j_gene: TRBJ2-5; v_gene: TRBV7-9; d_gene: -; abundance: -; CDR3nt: TGTGCCAGCAGCCCTAGACAGGAAACGGCCCAGTACTTC; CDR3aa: CASSPRQETAQYF
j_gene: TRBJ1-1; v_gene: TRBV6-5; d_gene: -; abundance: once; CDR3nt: TGTGCCAGCAGTTACTCGACGCCCAGGAACACTGAAGCTTTCTTT; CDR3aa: CASSYSTPRNTEAFF
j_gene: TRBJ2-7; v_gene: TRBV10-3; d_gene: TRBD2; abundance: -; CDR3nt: TGTGCCATCAGTACCGGGACTAGCGGGGGAAACTACGAGCAGTACTTC; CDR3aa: CAISTGTSGGNYEQYF
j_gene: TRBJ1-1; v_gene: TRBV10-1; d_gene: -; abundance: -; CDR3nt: TGCGCCAGCAGAGACCGACCGGACGGCTACACTGAAGCTTTCTTT; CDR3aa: CASRDRPDGYTEAFF
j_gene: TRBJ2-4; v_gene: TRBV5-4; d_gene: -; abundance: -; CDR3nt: TGTGCCAGCAGCTTCGGAGGGTCCAACAAAAACATTCAGTACTTC; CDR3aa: CASSFGGSNKNIQYF
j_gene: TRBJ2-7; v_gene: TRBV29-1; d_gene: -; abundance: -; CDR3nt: TGCAGCGTTGTGGACAGTCATACCTACGAGCAGTACTTC; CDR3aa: CSVVDSHTYEQYF
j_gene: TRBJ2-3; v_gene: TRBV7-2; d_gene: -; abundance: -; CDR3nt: TGTGCCAGCGCCAAGGACTACATAAGCACAGATACGCAGTATTTT; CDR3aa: CASAKDYISTDTQYF
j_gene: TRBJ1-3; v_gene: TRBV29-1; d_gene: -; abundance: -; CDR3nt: TGCAGCGTTGAAGGCGGTCCAGGAAACTCTGGAAACACCATATATTTT; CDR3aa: CSVEGGPGNSGNTIYF
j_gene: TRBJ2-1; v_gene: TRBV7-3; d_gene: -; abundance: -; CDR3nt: TGTGCCAGCAGCTTAATGGGGTTGGGTTCGGAGCAGTTCTTC; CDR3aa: CASSLMGLGSEQFF
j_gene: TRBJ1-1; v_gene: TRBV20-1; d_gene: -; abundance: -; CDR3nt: TGCAGTGCTAGACGACAGATTGAAGCTTTCTTT; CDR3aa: CSARRQIEAFF
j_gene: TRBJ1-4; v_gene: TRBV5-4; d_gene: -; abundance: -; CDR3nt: TGTGCCAGCAGCCCTGAGACGGACGAAAAACTGTTTTTT; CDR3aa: CASSPETDEKLFF
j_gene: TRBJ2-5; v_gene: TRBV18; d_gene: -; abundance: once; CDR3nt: TGTGCCAGCTCACCGGCCTCGGGGCTCCAAGAGACCCAGTACTTC; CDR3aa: CASSPASGLQETQYF
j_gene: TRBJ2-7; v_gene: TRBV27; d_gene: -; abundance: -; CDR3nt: TGTGCCAGCAGTTTTGTTAGGGACACCTACGAGCAGTACTTC; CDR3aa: CASSFVRDTYEQYF
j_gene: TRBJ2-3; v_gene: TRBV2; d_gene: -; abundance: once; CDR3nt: TGTGCCAGCAGTGATGTGACTCCGCTAGGGGGGCAGTATTTT; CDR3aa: CASSDVTPLGGQYF
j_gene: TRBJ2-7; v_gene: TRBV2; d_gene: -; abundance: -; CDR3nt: TGTGCCAGCAGCGAACAGGGGACTCCAAACTACGAGCAGTACTTC; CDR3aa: CASSEQGTPNYEQYF
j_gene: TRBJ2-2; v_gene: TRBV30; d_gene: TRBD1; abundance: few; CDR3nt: TGTGCCTGGATGAGGGACAGGGGCGGGACGAACACCGGGGAGCTGTTTTTT; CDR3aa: CAWMRDRGGTNTGELFF
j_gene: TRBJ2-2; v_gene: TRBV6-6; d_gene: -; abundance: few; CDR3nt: TGTGCCAGCAGTTACGGACGGGACGTTCCCGGGGAGCTGTTTTTT; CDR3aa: CASSYGRDVPGELFF
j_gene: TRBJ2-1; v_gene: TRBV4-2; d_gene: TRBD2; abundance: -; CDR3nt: TGTGCCAGCAGCTTTAGCGGGAGGGCGTACAATGAGCAGTTCTTC; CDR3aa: CASSFSGRAYNEQFF
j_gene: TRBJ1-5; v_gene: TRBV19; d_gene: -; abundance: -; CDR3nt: TGTGCCAGTAGTAGGGCAGCTTTGAATAGCAATCAGCCCCAGCATTTT; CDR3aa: CASSRAALNSNQPQHF
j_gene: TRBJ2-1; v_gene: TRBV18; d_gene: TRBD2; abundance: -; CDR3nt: TGTGCCAGCTCACCGTCCAGCGGGGGCTATGAGCAGTTCTTC; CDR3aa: CASSPSSGGYEQFF
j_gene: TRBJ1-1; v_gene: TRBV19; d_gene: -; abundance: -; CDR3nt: TGTGCCAGTAGTATCGGCCGCACTGAAGCTTTCTTT; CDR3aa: CASSIGRTEAFF
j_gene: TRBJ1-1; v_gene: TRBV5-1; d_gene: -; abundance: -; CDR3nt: TGCGCCAGTCAAAAGGGGGGGGCCGGGATGGAAGCTTTCTTT; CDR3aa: CASQKGGAGMEAFF
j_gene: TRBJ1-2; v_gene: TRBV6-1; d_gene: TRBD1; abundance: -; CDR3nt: TGTGCCAGCAGGATACGGGACAGGCTCCTAAGCTACACCTTC; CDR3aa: CASRIRDRLLSYTF
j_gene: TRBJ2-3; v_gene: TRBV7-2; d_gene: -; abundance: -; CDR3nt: TGTGCCAGCAGCTTAGGCCCTATGGTAGATACGCAGTATTTT; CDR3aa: CASSLGPMVDTQYF
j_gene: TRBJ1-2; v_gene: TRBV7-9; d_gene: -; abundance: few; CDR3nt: TGTGCCAGCAGCTTAGTTAGGGATGGCTACACCTTC; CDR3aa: CASSLVRDGYTF
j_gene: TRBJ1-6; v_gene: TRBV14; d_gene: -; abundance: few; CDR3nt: TGTGCCAGCAGCCAAGTGAAGAATTCACCCCTCCACTTT; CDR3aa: CASSQVKNSPLHF
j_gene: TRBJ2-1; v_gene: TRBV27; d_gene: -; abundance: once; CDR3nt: TGTGCCAGCTCATCAATCAGCTCCTACAATGAGCAGTTCTTC; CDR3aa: CASSSISSYNEQFF
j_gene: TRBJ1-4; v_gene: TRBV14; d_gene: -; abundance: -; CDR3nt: TGTGCCAGCCGAAGGGAGGGGACCATTAATGAAAAACTGTTTTTT; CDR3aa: CASRREGTINEKLFF
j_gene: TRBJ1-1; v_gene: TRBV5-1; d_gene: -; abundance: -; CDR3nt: TGCGCCAGCAGCTTCGGGGGAGATTACACTGAAGCTTTCTTT; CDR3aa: CASSFGGDYTEAFF
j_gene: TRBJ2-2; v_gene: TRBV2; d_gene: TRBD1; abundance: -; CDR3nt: TGTGCCAGCAGGGCCCAGGGGGCACGGGCGGAGCTGTTTTTT; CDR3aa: CASRAQGARAELFF
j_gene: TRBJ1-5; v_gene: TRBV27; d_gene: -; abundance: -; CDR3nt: TGTGCCAGCAGTTTTCGTTTCGGATATAGCAATCAGCCCCAGCATTTT; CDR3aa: CASSFRFGYSNQPQHF
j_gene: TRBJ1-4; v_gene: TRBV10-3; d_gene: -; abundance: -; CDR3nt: TGTGCCATCAGTTCGGAGGGTCGAGAAAAACTGTTTTTT; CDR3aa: CAISSEGREKLFF
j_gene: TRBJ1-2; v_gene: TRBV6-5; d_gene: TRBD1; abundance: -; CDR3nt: TGTGCCAGCAGTTTGGGACAGGGGTATCGGGCATCCTACACCTTC; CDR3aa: CASSLGQGYRASYTF
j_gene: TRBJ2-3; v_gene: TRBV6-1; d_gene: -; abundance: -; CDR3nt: TGTGCCAGCAGCCTAGGACGGTCCACAGATACGCAGTATTTT; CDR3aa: CASSLGRSTDTQYF
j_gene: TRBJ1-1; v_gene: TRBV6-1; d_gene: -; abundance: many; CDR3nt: TGTGCCAGCAGTGACAGGGGGAACACTGAAGCTTTCTTT; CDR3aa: CASSDRGNTEAFF
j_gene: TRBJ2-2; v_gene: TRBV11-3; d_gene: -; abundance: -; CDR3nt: TGTGCCAGCAGCTTAATAGCTGTGGGGCTGGGCGTCGGGGAGCTGTTTTTT; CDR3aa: CASSLIAVGLGVGELFF